Here is one T cell receptor (beta chain) with its context. Its antigen is as yet unknown. This entry comes from a study of cytotoxic CD8 clonotypes in ibrutinib-treated CLL. Broader study findings: Clonality went up at the time of ibrutinib response, stayed stable in sustained remission, and later dropped back toward its baseline level at progression.

TCRdb keeps only in-frame clones here, not all; method: immunoSEQ multiplex PCR. The sample includes approximately 150,000 clones, about 88% seen only once; the top ten take roughly 3%. Source: PBMCs, taken at disease progression, from a patient treated with ibrutinib. The origin of this receptor is a human donor with chronic lymphocytic leukemia.

CDR3 sequence reads: CSVEDTKVGTEAFF. Here the CDR3 DNA reads TGCAGCGTAGAGGACACCAAAGTGGGCACTGAAGCTTTCTTT. The rearrangement joins TRBV29-1 to TRBJ1-1; TRBD1 might be the D (5 bases). The V gene lost 6 bases and the J gene lost 4 bases, with 18 bases spanning the gap. The CDR3 loop spans 14 amino acids. Germline V gives CDR1 SQVTM, CDR2 ANQGSEA.